These T cell receptor beta chains were read from a single sample in a study of blood T cell repertoires in COVID-19. The method was immunoSEQ multiplex PCR; TCRdb's version includes in-frame clones alone and lacks a portion of them. The sample includes more than 90,000 clones, roughly 81% of them seen just once. Input material: peripheral blood. These receptors all stem from a man aged 40-49 years with acute or convalescent COVID-19. Each CDR3 is given with its conserved first and last residue. The order of the fields is V gene, J gene, D gene, CDR3 length, clone size, CDR3 DNA, CDR3 protein. D genes are given only for firm matches. Part of the rows lack a size; the others show once, few, many or a class for expanded clones.

TRBV3-1/TRBV3-2	TRBJ2-1	.	15	.	TGTGCCAGCAGCCGATATGAGGGAGGAGGCAATGAGCAGTTCTTC	CASSRYEGGGNEQFF
TRBV12-5	TRBJ1-5	.	17	.	TGTGCTAGTGGTTTGGGACAAACAACTCCCAGCAATCAGCCCCAGCATTTT	CASGLGQTTPSNQPQHF
TRBV5-8	TRBJ1-5	.	16	.	TGTGCCAGCAGCTTGGGGCAGGGATGGAATAACCAGCCCCAGCATTTT	CASSLGQGWNNQPQHF
TRBV4-3	TRBJ1-4	TRBD1	17	.	TGCGCCAGCAGCCAAGGGAACAGGGGATTAAGTAATGAAAAACTGTTTTTT	CASSQGNRGLSNEKLFF
TRBV7-2	TRBJ2-3	TRBD2	15	.	TGTGCCAGCAGCTTGGCGGGGGTGGGCACAGATACGCAGTATTTT	CASSLAGVGTDTQYF
TRBV5-1	TRBJ2-5	.	15	.	TGCGCCAGCAGCTTGGGCGCAGGGTGGCAAGAGACCCAGTACTTC	CASSLGAGWQETQYF
TRBV5-5	TRBJ1-5	.	16	.	TGTGCCAGCAGCTTACAGGGCCTGGGGGGCAATCAGCCCCAGCATTTT	CASSLQGLGGNQPQHF
TRBV6-6	TRBJ2-7	TRBD1	12	.	TGTGCCAGCAGTAGAACAGGGGGCGAGCAGTACTTC	CASSRTGGEQYF
TRBV12-5	TRBJ2-5	.	12	.	TGTGCTAGTATGAGGGATCAAGAGACCCAGTACTTC	CASMRDQETQYF
TRBV2	TRBJ2-1	.	12	.	TGTGCCAGCAGTCCCCAATACAATGAGCAGTTCTTC	CASSPQYNEQFF
TRBV2	TRBJ1-6	TRBD1	17	many	TGTGCCAGCACCCCCCGGGGAGGAGGGACAGGGGATTCACCCCTCCACTTT	CASTPRGGGTGDSPLHF
TRBV5-1	TRBJ2-3	TRBD2	15	.	TGCGCCAGCAGCTTGGTAGCGGGGAGCACAGATACGCAGTATTTT	CASSLVAGSTDTQYF
TRBV29-1	TRBJ2-2	TRBD2	14	.	TGCAGCGCGACGGGACTACGCGCGACCGGGGAGCTGTTTTTT	CSATGLRATGELFF
TRBV10-1	TRBJ1-5	.	16	.	TGCGCCAGCACCGACTGGTCCTCGGGGTTCAATCAGCCCCAGCATTTT	CASTDWSSGFNQPQHF
TRBV7-2	TRBJ2-3	TRBD2	14	.	TGTGCCAGCAGCCCGGGGACTAGAGTGAATACGCAGTATTTT	CASSPGTRVNTQYF
TRBV14	TRBJ1-3	.	16	.	TGTGCCAGCAGCCAGGGCCTGGCGGGTTCTGGAAACACCATATATTTT	CASSQGLAGSGNTIYF
TRBV11-2	TRBJ2-1	TRBD2	15	.	TGTGCCAGCAGCTTAGATCACCTAGCGGGGAATGAGCAGTTCTTC	CASSLDHLAGNEQFF
TRBV7-6	TRBJ2-1	TRBD2	17	.	TGTGCCAGCAGCTTCCGGACTAGCGGGGGTTCTAACAATGAGCAGTTCTTC	CASSFRTSGGSNNEQFF
TRBV19	TRBJ1-5	TRBD1	15	.	TGTGCCAGTAGTCCAGGGACAGGGCACAATCAGCCCCAGCATTTT	CASSPGTGHNQPQHF
TRBV29-1	TRBJ2-5	.	16	.	TGCAGCGTTGAAGGCACGATCGGGAACCACCAAGAGACCCAGTACTTC	CSVEGTIGNHQETQYF
TRBV9	TRBJ2-1	.	15	.	TGTGCCAGCAGCGTAGGTAGTTCCTCCTACAATGAGCAGTTCTTC	CASSVGSSSYNEQFF
TRBV19	TRBJ1-5	TRBD1	13	few	TGTGCCAGTAGTGGGACAGCCAATCAGCCCCAGCATTTT	CASSGTANQPQHF
TRBV6-5	TRBJ1-5	.	13	.	TGTGCCAGCAGAAGGACAGTGAATCAGCCCCAGCATTTT	CASRRTVNQPQHF
TRBV21-1	TRBJ2-7	.	21	.	TGTGCCAGCAGCAATACCCAAAGACAGGGTTGTGGGGGACTAGCGGGAGTCGAGCAGTACTTC	CASSNTQRQGCGGLAGVEQYF
TRBV5-4	TRBJ2-5	.	14	.	TGTGCCAGCAGCTCCCGGGCGACAGAAGAGACCCAGTACTTC	CASSSRATEETQYF
TRBV27	TRBJ2-7	TRBD1	15	.	TGTGCCAGCAGTCCCAGGACAGGGTACCTACTCGAGCAGTACTTC	CASSPRTGYLLEQYF
TRBV7-3	TRBJ1-1	.	13	.	TGTGCCAGCAGCCGACAGGAGTACACTGAAGCTTTCTTT	CASSRQEYTEAFF
TRBV4-2	TRBJ2-1	.	15	.	TGTGCCAGCAGCCAAGCGGGGGGCCAGTACAATGAGCAGTTCTTC	CASSQAGGQYNEQFF
TRBV11-3	TRBJ2-5	.	13	.	TGTGCCAGCAGCGCGGGACAGAAGGAGACCCAGTACTTC	CASSAGQKETQYF
TRBV20-1	TRBJ2-3	TRBD2	15	.	TGCAGTGCTAGTCCTAGCGGGAGGCGCACAGATACGCAGTATTTT	CSASPSGRRTDTQYF
TRBV4-3	TRBJ2-1	.	15	.	TGCGCCAGCAGCCCGAGGGCCGGGGCCTACAATGAGCAGTTCTTC	CASSPRAGAYNEQFF
TRBV7-8	TRBJ2-7	TRBD2	20	.	TGTGCCAGCAGCCTCCTCCGCCTATTCCGGGAGGGCCCCAGCTCCCCCGAGCAGTACTTC	CASSLLRLFREGPSSPEQYF
TRBV5-1	TRBJ2-7	.	14	once	TGCGCCAGCAGCGGGGGACAAATTTCAGGGGAGCAGTACTTC	CASSGGQISGEQYF
TRBV11-3	TRBJ1-6	TRBD1	13	.	TGTGCCAGCAGCTCAGGGGGTAATTCACCCCTCCACTTT	CASSSGGNSPLHF
TRBV2	TRBJ1-4	.	14	.	TGTGCCAGCAGTGAATCCCAGGGTGGTGAAAAACTGTTTTTT	CASSESQGGEKLFF
TRBV28	TRBJ1-4	.	14	.	TGTGCCAGCAGGGCCCGACAGAGTAATGAAAAACTGTTTTTT	CASRARQSNEKLFF
TRBV11-2	TRBJ2-7	TRBD1	13	few	TGTGCCAGCAGCTTAGACGGACAGGACGGAAGGTACTTC	CASSLDGQDGRYF
TRBV12-3/TRBV12-4	TRBJ2-1	.	13	few	TGTGCCAGCAAGGACTCCCCCTACAATGAGCAGTTCTTC	CASKDSPYNEQFF
TRBV7-3	TRBJ2-2	.	14	.	TGTGCCAGCAGCCCAGAGGGACTCCGTGGGGAGCTGTTTTTT	CASSPEGLRGELFF
TRBV4-3	TRBJ1-1	.	13	.	TGCGCCAGCAGCCAAGATCGGCAGGGTAAAGCTTTCTTT	CASSQDRQGKAFF
TRBV20-1	TRBJ2-7	TRBD1	14	.	TGCAGTGCTAGTTCCCGGGACAGGGGTGGCGAGCAGTACTTC	CSASSRDRGGEQYF
TRBV2	TRBJ1-2	TRBD1	13	.	TGTGCCAGCCGTACAGGGGGCGGTTATGGCTACACCTTC	CASRTGGGYGYTF
TRBV7-9	TRBJ1-1	.	12	.	TGTGCCAGCAGCCGGGGAGGGACTGAAGCTTTCTTT	CASSRGGTEAFF
TRBV30	TRBJ1-6	.	14	.	TGTGCCTGGAGATGGGGGGGCTATAATTCACCCCTCCACTTT	CAWRWGGYNSPLHF
TRBV2	TRBJ1-1	.	15	.	TGTGCCAGCAGTGAAAGGCCCAGGTCTGGCACTGAAGCTTTCTTT	CASSERPRSGTEAFF
TRBV27	TRBJ1-5	TRBD1	17	.	TGTGCCAGCAGTTTAGGATGGGGACAGGGGCGCAATCAGCCCCAGCATTTT	CASSLGWGQGRNQPQHF
TRBV30	TRBJ1-1	.	13	.	TGTGCCTGGAGTCAGGGGTCACGAACTGAAGCTTTCTTT	CAWSQGSRTEAFF
TRBV6-2/TRBV6-3	TRBJ2-7	.	15	few	TGTGCCAGCAGTTCGGACCAGGGGTTAGCCTACGAGCAGTACTTC	CASSSDQGLAYEQYF
TRBV5-4	TRBJ2-7	TRBD2	15	.	TGTGCCAGCAGCCTCCGACTAGCGGGAGCCTACGAGCAGTACTTC	CASSLRLAGAYEQYF
TRBV6-5	TRBJ1-3	.	15	.	TGTGCCAGCAGTCCCGGAGGATTTAATCGGGACACCATATATTTT	CASSPGGFNRDTIYF